This passage covers 22 T cell receptor beta chains from one sample sequenced in a study of molecular identifiers for immune sequencing clone quantification. TCRdb analysed the PCR reads with MiXCR anew, one entry per CDR3 protein. The sample carries some 650,000 distinct CDR3 sequences, 15% to 20% recorded once. Sample: naive CD8+ T cells from blood, with Jurkat cell RNA spiked in. Specified subset: FACS-sorted CD8+CD4-CCR7+CD45RA+ naive T cells. All receptors come from a human donor in good health. Some libraries in this study had Jurkat cell RNA spiked in.

As to this clonotype: Relative to the germline gene, one junction end is altered; a read error may explain this. This sequence joins TRBV7-2 and TRBJ1-3; no reliable D call. The germline gives CDR1 SGHTA, CDR2 FQGNSA. The CDR3 consists of 15 residues. CDR3 coding DNA: TGTGCCGGCAGCCCCCGGCGGATTCCGGGAAACACCATATATTTT. It encodes CAGSPRRIPGNTIYF.

Details on this clonotype: A junction boundary mismatches the germline segment, possibly from a read error. The J gene is TRBJ2-7, the V gene TRBV2; D not certain. The CDR3 contains 14 residues. Germline CDR1 is SNHLY and CDR2 is FYNNEI. The CDR3 sequence is CASNPEGTRNEQHF. The CDR3 region has the DNA TGTGCCAGCAACCCAGAAGGCACCCGTAACGAGCAGCACTTC. The whole variable domain, filled in from reference TRBV2 and TRBJ2-7, reads EPEVTQTPSHQVTQMGQEVILRCVPISNHLYFYWYRQILGQKVEFLVSFYNNEISEKSEIFDDQFSVERPDGSNFTLKIRSTKLEDSAMYFCASNPEGTRNEQHFGPGTRLTVT.

The genes are TRBV5-1 and TRBJ1-1; no clear D gene. Between the trimmed V and J ends, which lost 0 bases and 0 bases, there was a span of 6 bases. The length of the CDR3 is 14 residues. CDR1 is SGHRS, CDR2 YFSETQ, per germline. The CDR3 loop reads CASSLASVNTEAFF. The DNA of the CDR3 is TGCGCCAGCAGCTTGGCGTCCGTGAACACTGAAGCTTTCTTT.

V and J are TRBV11-2 and TRBJ2-5, with 11 bases fitting TRBD2. Germline V lookup: CDR1 SGHAT, CDR2 FQNNGV. CDR3 length: 19 amino acids. The trim removed 4 bases at V and 3 bases at J, leaving 16 bases unmatched. CDR3 coding DNA: TGTGCCAGCAGCTCAATAGCGGGAGGGCCAGGGAGGAGGAAAGAGACCCAGTACTTC. Its protein product is CASSSIAGGPGRRKETQYF.

About this clonotype itself: A single base separates this from a much larger clone, so it may be a read error. The rearrangement links TRBV4-1 to TRBJ1-1, with 7 bases matching TRBD1. V lost 0 bases and J lost 5; bases outside the gene matches: 6. The CDR3 is 15 residues long. Germline V gives CDR1 MGHRA, CDR2 YSYEKL. The CDR3 loop reads CASSQEQAGGTEAFF. The CDR3 DNA sequence: TGCGCCAGCAGCCAAGAACAGGCAGGGGGGACTGAAGCTTTCTTT.

This clonotype was picked up many times. The chain employs TRBV27 and TRBJ2-7, with 10 bases aligning to TRBD2. The length of the CDR3 is 14 residues. Per germline, CDR1 MNHEY and CDR2 SMNVEV (reference sequence). J lost 7 bases, V lost 2 bases, and 5 bases had no gene match. CDR3 amino acids: CASSLGAGGKEQYF. The CDR3 DNA is TGTGCCAGCAGTTTAGGAGCGGGAGGGAAGGAGCAGTACTTC.

This clonotype has ten or more counts. This sequence joins TRBV20-1 and TRBJ2-5; D is unclear. V was pared by 0 bases and J by 1 base, with 21 bases between. CDR1 and CDR2 (germline): DFQATT, SNEGSKA (reference sequence). The CDR3 is made up of 18 amino acids. The DNA for the CDR3 is TGCAGTGCTAGAGATTTCCGATTTGGCCTGGTGAGCCAAGAGACCCAGTACTTC. This translates into CSARDFRFGLVSQETQYF.

V is TRBV21-1 and J is TRBJ2-5; the table's D call, TRBD1, was not checked against the DNA. TRBV21-1 is a pseudogene segment. This CDR3 has 15 amino acids. The CDR3 DNA reads as TGTGCCAGCAGCGGGCGGGGACAGCCCCAAGAGACCCAGTACTTC. Translation: CASSGRGQPQETQYF.

This clonotype was seen a few times. The gene calls are TRBV2 and TRBJ2-7; TRBD1 is a possible D gene (5 bases). From germline, CDR1 is SNHLY and CDR2 FYNNEI. The CDR3 runs to 15 residues. Deletions cut 6 bases from V and 0 bases from J, with 15 bases between. The CDR3 DNA is TGTGCCAGCAGGTGGGGTGGGGCCACCTCCTACGAGCAGTACTTC. It is translated as CASRWGGATSYEQYF. Full variable domain (missing parts from reference TRBV2 and TRBJ2-7): EPEVTQTPSHQVTQMGQEVILRCVPISNHLYFYWYRQILGQKVEFLVSFYNNEISEKSEIFDDQFSVERPDGSNFTLKIRSTKLEDSAMYFCASRWGGATSYEQYFGPGTRLTVT.

This clonotype was seen many times. V is TRBV27 and J is TRBJ2-1; D might be TRBD2 (5 bases). CDR3 size: 13 residues. Germline assignment: CDR1 MNHEY and CDR2 SMNVEV (reference sequence). The CDR3 loop reads CTVGGSSYNEQFF. The CDR3 region has the DNA TGTACCGTCGGAGGCAGCTCCTACAATGAGCAGTTCTTC.

This clonotype was observed once. Since the CDR3 does not end with the conserved phenylalanine or tryptophan, this likely comes from a read error. In DNA form, the CDR3 reads TGTGCCAGCAGTGCTCCGGGACTAGCGGGAGGGCCGGGCGAGCAGTACCTC. This encodes CASSAPGLAGGPGEQYL. This chain connects TRBV6-4 to TRBJ2-7, with 16 bases fitting TRBD2. This CDR3 region has 17 residues. J lost 6 bases, V lost 4 bases, and 9 bases had no gene match. CDR1 and CDR2 from the germline V gene are MRHNA and SNTAGT.

This clonotype was recorded many times. The CDR3 coding sequence is TGCAGCGTTGAAGGGAAGACTGGGAGCACAGATACGCAGTATTTT. It translates to CSVEGKTGSTDTQYF. The V call is TRBV29-1, the J call TRBJ2-3; D is ambiguous. Germline assignment: CDR1 SQVTM and CDR2 ANQGSEA. Trimming took 1 base from V and 0 from J, leaving 11 bases between them. This CDR3 has 15 amino acids.

The V gene is TRBV13, the J gene TRBJ2-1; 9 bases line up with TRBD1. Germline CDR1 reads PRHDT; CDR2 reads FYEKMQ (reference sequence). This CDR3 has 15 amino acids. V lost 6 bases, J lost 6 bases, and 9 bases stayed unmatched. CDR3: CASRHYQTGGNEQFF. DNA for the CDR3: TGTGCCAGCAGACATTACCAGACAGGGGGCAATGAGCAGTTCTTC.

This clonotype was seen at least ten times. The chain uses TRBV6-6 and TRBJ2-1; D unclear. The ends were cut back, 0 bases at V and 6 bases at J, with 12 bases in the middle. The CDR3 contains 15 residues. In germline, CDR1 is MNHNY, CDR2 SVGAGI (reference sequence). CDR3 sequence: CASSYSLGPANEQFF. For the CDR3, the DNA is TGTGCCAGCAGTTACTCCCTAGGACCCGCCAATGAGCAGTTCTTC.

As regards this clonotype: This may stem from a read error, because a much larger clone lies one nucleotide away. The CDR3 nucleotides are TGTGCCTGCAGTGAATACCGCGACGGCACTGAAGCTTTCTTT. Encoded protein: CACSEYRDGTEAFF. The chain joins TRBV6-1 to TRBJ1-1; no reliable D call. Germline V gene data show CDR1 as MNHNS and CDR2 as SASEGT. The CDR3 is 14 amino acids.

In this sample, this clonotype turned up a few times. A much more abundant neighbour one base away suggests this may be a read error. V and J are TRBV27 and TRBJ2-3; D may be TRBD1 or TRBD2 (6 bases each). Germline V gene lookup returns CDR1 MNHEY and CDR2 SMNVEV (reference sequence). This CDR3 comprises 14 residues. The chain's CDR3 is CTSSLWGATDTQYF. CDR3 in DNA: TGTACCAGCAGTTTATGGGGGGCCACAGATACGCAGTATTTT.

This clonotype appeared many times. The J gene is TRBJ2-7, the V gene TRBV4-2; 8 bases are a match to TRBD2. Germline trimming cut 4 bases from V and 6 bases from J; bases unmatched to any gene: 17. Germline values: CDR1 LGHNA, CDR2 YNFKEQ. The length of the CDR3 is 17 residues. The CDR3 DNA sequence: TGTGCCAGCAGCCTCAAACCCGCTGTGAGCGGGAGCGGCGAGCAGTACTTC. It yields the protein CASSLKPAVSGSGEQYF.

This clonotype was picked up a small number of times. The rearrangement uses TRBV20-1 and TRBJ2-7, with D possibly being TRBD1 or TRBD2 (5 bases each). Germline V lookup: CDR1 DFQATT, CDR2 SNEGSKA (reference sequence). Trimming took 5 bases from V and 0 from J, leaving 11 bases between them. The CDR3 contains 13 residues. The CDR3 is CSAEPGTSYEQYF. In DNA, the CDR3 is TGCAGTGCTGAACCCGGGACCTCCTACGAGCAGTACTTC.

There are many counts of this clonotype. The rearrangement links TRBV11-2 to TRBJ2-3; possible D gene TRBD2, 6 bases. V shed 3 bases and J shed 2 bases, with 12 bases lying between them. CDR3 length equals 15 residues. From germline, CDR1 is SGHAT and CDR2 FQNNGV. The CDR3 sequence: CASSLSGGVTDTQYF. The DNA for the CDR3 is TGTGCCAGCAGCTTGTCTGGCGGGGTCACAGATACGCAGTATTTT.

In this sample, this clonotype turned up many times. This chain uses TRBV12-3 or TRBV12-4 with TRBJ2-5; D may be TRBD1 (6 bases). The CDR3 length is 14 residues. V was cut by 3 bases and J by 4 bases, with 12 bases left in between. For the CDR3, the DNA is TGTGCCAGCAGTTTTGTGGGGGCCGGAGAGACCCAGTACTTC. Protein product: CASSFVGAGETQYF.

The table lists this clonotype with many counts. V gene TRBV28 combines with J gene TRBJ1-1; D perhaps matches TRBD1 (6 bases). V lost 7 bases, J lost 3 bases, and 15 bases lay in between. CDR1 is MDHEN, CDR2 SYDVKM, per germline. CDR3 length equals 14 residues. The CDR3 reads CASTLRGSYTEAFF. For the CDR3, the DNA is TGTGCCAGCACCCTGAGGGGGTCTTACACTGAAGCTTTCTTT.

The chain uses TRBV6-5 and TRBJ2-2; 8 bases line up with TRBD1. CDR1 is MNHEY and CDR2 is SVGAGI in the germline V gene. CDR3 length equals 14 residues. V was clipped by 3 bases and J by 9 bases; unmatched bases: 6. The CDR3 is CASSYGAGGRELFF. The CDR3, as DNA: TGTGCCAGCAGTTATGGGGCAGGGGGCCGGGAGCTGTTTTTT.